What follows are 12 T cell receptor beta chains derived from one specimen sequenced in a study of early T cells in non-severe SARS-CoV-2 infection. TCRdb independently ran MiXCR on the 5' RACE reads; one entry per CDR3 protein. This table holds 30,000 to 35,000 distinct CDR3 sequences, around 5.8% found once. Specimen: whole blood. All receptors derive from an adult who was a healthcare worker with PCR-confirmed SARS-CoV-2 infection or an uninfected control (not recorded which).

This clonotype was recorded at least ten times. The chain uses TRBV19 and TRBJ2-1, with D perhaps given as TRBD1 or TRBD2 (5 bases each). The V gene's germline CDR1 is LNHDA and CDR2 SQIVND (reference sequence). V was clipped by 8 bases and J by 4 bases, with 9 bases between them. This CDR3 has 12 residues. DNA of the CDR3: TGTGCCAGTTGGGGGTCTTACAATGAGCAGTTCTTC. Translating it yields CASWGSYNEQFF. The whole variable domain, remainder taken from reference TRBV19 and TRBJ2-1, is DGGITQSPKYLFRKEGQNVTLSCEQNLNHDAMYWYRQDPGQGLRLIYYSQIVNDFQKGDIAEGYSVSREKKESFPLTVTSAQKNPTAFYLCASWGSYNEQFFGPGTRLTVL.

This clonotype was counted ten times or more. This sequence joins TRBV20-1 and TRBJ2-1, with D perhaps TRBD1 or TRBD2 (6 bases each). CDR1 is DFQATT and CDR2 is SNEGSKA in the germline V gene (reference sequence). The CDR3 runs 13 residues. The V and J ends lost 6 bases and 9 bases respectively, with 18 bases between them. CDR3 amino acids: CSASGDSLSEQFF. CDR3 sequence (DNA): TGCAGTGCGTCAGGGGACTCTCTGAGTGAGCAGTTCTTC.

This clonotype showed up many times. This sequence joins TRBV24-1 and TRBJ2-5; 13 bases are a match to TRBD2. The CDR3 is 16 residues long. Trimming took 0 bases from V and 4 from J; bases not matched to a gene: 1. Germline lookup yields CDR1 KGHDR and CDR2 SFDVKD. CDR3 residues: CATSDLGTSGTETQYF. The CDR3 DNA is TGTGCCACCAGTGATTTGGGGACTAGCGGGACAGAGACCCAGTACTTC.

This clonotype was found many times. The J gene is TRBJ1-1, the V gene TRBV25-1, with D possibly matching TRBD1 (5 bases). CDR3 size: 15 residues. Germline V lookup: CDR1 MGHDK, CDR2 SYGVNS. V lost 7 bases and J 5 bases, leaving 20 bases between the germline ends. In nucleotides, the CDR3 is TGTGCCAGCACCCCATGGGGGACCTGGGGTACTGAAGCTTTCTTT. Translated: CASTPWGTWGTEAFF.

This clonotype was detected ten times or more. The chain employs TRBV4-1 and TRBJ1-2, with D unresolved. Germline CDR1 is MGHRA and CDR2 is YSYEKL. The CDR3 contains 17 residues. Trimming took off 1 base at V and 8 bases at J, with 23 bases between the two ends. CDR3 in amino acids: CASSQGPSDYRARGYTF. Written as DNA, the CDR3 is TGCGCCAGCAGCCAAGGGCCCTCCGATTACCGCGCACGGGGCTACACCTTC.

This clonotype was found many times. The chain links TRBV5-1 to TRBJ2-1; D not resolved. The germline gives CDR1 SGHRS, CDR2 YFSETQ. V was trimmed by 0 bases and J by 6 bases, leaving 10 bases between them. There are 14 residues in the CDR3. The CDR3 reads CASSLGAVGNEQFF. The CDR3 DNA is TGCGCCAGCAGCTTGGGCGCGGTCGGCAATGAGCAGTTCTTC.

This clonotype has ten or more counts. The rearrangement joins TRBV15 to TRBJ1-2; no reliable D call. The CDR3 is made up of 13 amino acids. In germline, CDR1 is LNHNV, CDR2 YYDKDF (reference sequence). With 0 bases removed from V and 4 bases from J, the gap between germline ends came to 6 bases. The CDR3: CATSRETGYGYTF. The CDR3 DNA follows: TGTGCCACCAGCAGAGAAACGGGCTATGGCTACACCTTC.

This clonotype was detected a few times. The chain recombines TRBV7-9 with TRBJ1-5; TRBD1 aligns across 7 bases. Germline lookup yields CDR1 SEHNR and CDR2 FQNEAQ (reference sequence). The CDR3 sequence is 13 residues long. V was clipped by 4 bases and J by 5 bases; unmatched bases: 2. The DNA for the CDR3 is TGTGCCAGCAGCTCCCAGGGGGATCAGCCCCAGCATTTT. It specifies CASSSQGDQPQHF.

The rearrangement uses TRBV5-1 and TRBJ2-1; TRBD2 agrees at 13 bases. Germline values: CDR1 SGHRS, CDR2 YFSETQ. CDR3 length equals 16 residues. With V trimmed by 3 bases and J by 4 bases, 4 bases remained unmatched. The CDR3 loop is CASSWGLAGTYNEQFF. The CDR3 nucleotides are TGCGCCAGCAGCTGGGGACTAGCGGGAACTTACAATGAGCAGTTCTTC.

This clonotype was seen repeatedly, ten times or more. V usage is TRBV5-6 and J usage is TRBJ2-1; D unclear. Trimming cost V 3 bases and J 5 bases, with 15 bases left between them. This CDR3 has 15 amino acids. Germline loops: CDR1 SGHDT, CDR2 YYEEEE. The DNA of the CDR3 is TGTGCCAGCAGCTCGACGGGTACCTTTAACAATGAGCAGTTCTTC. The encoded protein is CASSSTGTFNNEQFF.

This clonotype was counted between two and nine times. This chain joins TRBV20-1 and TRBJ2-6; 8 nucleotides align to TRBD1. This CDR3 is built from 16 residues. The ends lost 6 bases at V and 0 bases at J; junction bases unmatched: 7. Germline assignment: CDR1 DFQATT and CDR2 SNEGSKA (reference sequence). CDR3 DNA: TGCAGTGCCCGGACAGGGCCGCCCTCTGGGGCCAACGTCCTGACTTTC. Amino acid sequence: CSARTGPPSGANVLTF.

This clonotype was seen ten or more times. The chain uses TRBV11-3 and TRBJ1-1, with D tentatively TRBD1 (6 bases). Trimming pared 6 bases from V and 4 bases from J, leaving 21 bases between. This CDR3 is built from 16 residues. Germline lookup yields CDR1 SGHNT and CDR2 YENEEA. The CDR3 bases are TGTGCCAGCAGTCCGAGGACAGCCGGGAGGGGCACTGAAGCTTTCTTT. Translating gives CASSPRTAGRGTEAFF. The complete variable domain, with remaining parts taken from reference TRBV11-3 and TRBJ1-1, reads EAGVVQSPRYKIIEKKQPVAFWCNPISGHNTLYWYLQNLGQGPELLIRYENEEAVDDSQLPKDRFSAERLKGVDSTLKIQPAELGDSAVYLCASSPRTAGRGTEAFFGQGTRLTVV.